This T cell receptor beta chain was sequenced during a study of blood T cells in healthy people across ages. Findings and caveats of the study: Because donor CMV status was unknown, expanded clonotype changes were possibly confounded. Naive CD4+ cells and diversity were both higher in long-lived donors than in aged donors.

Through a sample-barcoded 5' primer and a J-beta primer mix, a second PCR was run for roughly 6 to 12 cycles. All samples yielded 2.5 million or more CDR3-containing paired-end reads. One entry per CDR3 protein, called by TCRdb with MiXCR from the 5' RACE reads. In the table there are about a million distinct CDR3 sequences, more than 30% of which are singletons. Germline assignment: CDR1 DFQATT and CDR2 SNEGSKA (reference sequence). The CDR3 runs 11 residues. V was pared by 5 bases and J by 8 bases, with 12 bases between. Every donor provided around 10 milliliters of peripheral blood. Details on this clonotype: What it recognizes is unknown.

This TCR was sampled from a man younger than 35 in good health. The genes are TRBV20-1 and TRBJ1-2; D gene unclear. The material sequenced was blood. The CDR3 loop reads CSASPAGGYTF. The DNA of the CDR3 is TGCAGTGCTTCTCCTGCGGGGGGCTACACCTTC.